The entry below describes one T cell receptor (beta chain). The target antigen is unknown. Method: immunoSEQ multiplex PCR; TCRdb's copy keeps in-frame clones and lacks some. The table includes 130,000 or so clones, just under 95% detected once. CDR1 and CDR2 (germline): MNHEY, SMNVEV (reference sequence). CDR3 length: 14 amino acids. With 6 bases removed from V and 5 bases from J, the gap between germline ends came to 16 bases. This sample stems from a study of T cell responses to AZD1222 COVID-19 vaccine. Study at large: Timing groups of about 4 and about 12 weeks for second doses were pooled.

Overall study findings and caveats: Across the whole spike, CD4 TCRs peaked at regions 160-218 and 743-854. Donors, mostly white British, included more females; clonal diversity was possibly underestimated. None of the repertoires were sampled until the peak T cell response had passed.

This rearrangement joins TRBV27 to TRBJ1-1; a weak D match, TRBD1 (5 bases). The TCR was taken from an adult in good health. The source was peripheral blood, collected on day 0 of AZD1222 vaccination. CDR3 in DNA: TGTGCCAGCAGAGGGACGGTGAGAGGGACTGAAGCTTTCTTT. Protein: CASRGTVRGTEAFF.